The 21 T cell receptor beta chains in this list originate from one sample, sequenced in a study of regulatory T cells in long-lasting Graves disease. Building of the TCR beta libraries involved iRepertoire HTBI primers and Arm-PCR of CDR3 regions. Each CDR3 protein is one row after TCRdb ran MiXCR on the multiplex PCR reads. The repertoire includes 350,000 to 500,000 distinct CDR3 sequences, 14% of them detected once, and approximately 19% sits in the top ten. Time point denoted: newly diagnosed GD, antithyroid drugs for less than 3 months. Preparation of the TCR library used RNA extracted from PBMCs. The same data also contributed to another study, on T cells in Graves' hyperthyroidism and ophthalmopathy.

Here the sequenced sample was peripheral blood mononuclear cells (PBMCs), taken at new diagnosis, from a patient treated with antithyroid drugs. The receptors originated from a woman in her fifties or sixties with Graves disease.

This clonotype turned up a few times. J is TRBJ1-1 and V is TRBV6-1, with D maybe TRBD1 (5 bases). V gave up 0 bases and J gave up 1 base, with 12 bases separating them. The CDR3 consists of 16 residues. Germline values: CDR1 MNHNS, CDR2 SASEGT. The CDR3 region is CASSEAGQRPNTEAFF. The DNA of the CDR3 is TGTGCCAGCAGTGAAGCGGGGCAACGGCCGAACACTGAAGCTTTCTTT.

In its sample, this clonotype was seen a few times. The V gene is TRBV28, the J gene TRBJ2-7; unclear D gene. V was cut by 5 bases and J by 3 bases, with 14 bases left in between. Germline V gene sequence: CDR1 MDHEN, CDR2 SYDVKM. CDR3 length: 14 amino acids. The CDR3 DNA sequence: TGTGCCAGCAGTCGTAGTTGGGGTGGCTACGAGCAGTACTTC. Its translation is CASSRSWGGYEQYF.

This chain joins TRBV20-1 and TRBJ2-7; 7 bases are a match to TRBD1. Losses at the gene ends were 0 bases for V and 4 bases for J; bases not matched to a gene: 9. The CDR3 is 15 residues long. Per germline, CDR1 DFQATT and CDR2 SNEGSKA (reference sequence). As DNA, the CDR3 is TGCAGTGCTAGAGATCCCACAGGGGTGGAGTACGAGCAGTACTTC. Its protein is CSARDPTGVEYEQYF.

This clonotype was detected many times. V usage is TRBV5-1 and J usage is TRBJ2-5, with D tentatively TRBD2 (5 bases). Trimming removed 0 bases from V and 2 bases from J, with 14 bases in between. The CDR3 covers 16 residues. CDR1 is SGHRS and CDR2 is YFSETQ in the germline V gene. The CDR3 sequence is CASSLANGGGQETQYF. CDR3 DNA sequence: TGCGCCAGCAGCTTGGCCAACGGTGGCGGGCAAGAGACCCAGTACTTC.

Ten or more counts support this clonotype. The chain combines TRBV5-1 with TRBJ2-7, with no clear D. The CDR3 is made up of 15 amino acids. Germline CDR1 reads SGHRS; CDR2 reads YFSETQ. Trimming removed 4 bases from V and 3 bases from J, with 17 bases in between. CDR3 loop: CASSPGVAEFYEQYF. The CDR3 DNA is TGCGCCAGCAGCCCCGGAGTCGCGGAGTTCTACGAGCAGTACTTC.

This clonotype was recorded a few times. The V call is TRBV5-1, the J call TRBJ2-7, with 10 bases identical to TRBD1. V was clipped by 0 bases and J by 3 bases; unmatched bases: 3. CDR3 length: 15 amino acids. Per germline, CDR1 SGHRS and CDR2 YFSETQ. The CDR3: CASSLVRTGGYEQYF. CDR3 nucleotide sequence: TGCGCCAGCAGCTTGGTCCGGACAGGGGGCTACGAGCAGTACTTC.

This clonotype was counted many times. The chain has TRBV12-3 or TRBV12-4 and TRBJ2-1, with 12 bases fitting TRBD2. V trimming: 2 bases; J trimming: 8 bases; junction bases outside the gene matches: 4. This CDR3 region has 15 residues. The CDR3: CASSLPSGRVDEQFF. CDR3 nucleotide sequence: TGTGCCAGCAGTTTACCTAGCGGGAGGGTCGATGAGCAGTTCTTC.

In this sample, this clonotype turned up a few times. The chain employs TRBV13 and TRBJ2-4; 9 bases align to TRBD2. With V trimmed by 10 bases and J by 1 base, 5 bases remained unmatched. Germline lookup yields CDR1 PRHDT and CDR2 FYEKMQ (reference sequence). The CDR3 contains 14 residues. The CDR3 region has the DNA TGTGCCACCGACAGCGGGAGGGCCAAAAACATTCAGTACTTC. It yields the protein CATDSGRAKNIQYF.

This clonotype was seen more than once but under ten times. V is TRBV3-1 and J is TRBJ2-1; D call uncertain. Trimming removed 3 bases from V and 7 bases from J, with 10 bases in between. This CDR3 has 13 residues. Germline CDR1 LGHDT, CDR2 YNNKEL (reference sequence). DNA of the CDR3: TGTGCCAGCAGCCATTTTAACGGTAATGAGCAGTTCTTC. Its translation is CASSHFNGNEQFF.

The CDR3 DNA sequence: TGTGCCAGCAGGAGGGCCGGGACAGGGTTCTACGAGCAGTACTTC. Protein: CASRRAGTGFYEQYF. The J gene is TRBJ2-7, the V gene TRBV7-9; 9 bases align to TRBD1. The CDR3 contains 15 residues. With V trimmed by 6 bases and J by 3 bases, 9 bases remained unmatched. Germline V lookup: CDR1 SEHNR, CDR2 FQNEAQ (reference sequence).

This clonotype was picked up many times. The chain has TRBV5-1 and TRBJ1-6, with 11 bases lining up with TRBD1. Germline trimming cut 5 bases from V and 10 bases from J; bases unmatched to any gene: 8. In germline, CDR1 is SGHRS, CDR2 YFSETQ. This CDR3 comprises 15 residues. For the CDR3, the DNA is TGCGCCAGCAGAAACGGACAGGGGGCACAATCACCCCTCCACTTT. Protein: CASRNGQGAQSPLHF.

This clonotype was detected ten times or more. This chain connects TRBV24-1 to TRBJ2-3; TRBD1 agrees at 8 bases. Trimming removed 8 bases from V and 1 base from J; junction bases left unmatched: 7. The CDR3 consists of 15 residues. CDR1 KGHDR and CDR2 SFDVKD come from the germline V gene. The CDR3 sequence is CATIYPGQGTDTQYF. Here the CDR3 DNA reads TGTGCCACCATTTACCCGGGACAGGGCACAGATACGCAGTATTTT.

The chain combines TRBV7-9 with TRBJ2-3; 7 bases agree with TRBD1. V was clipped by 0 bases and J by 3 bases; unmatched bases: 6. Germline V gene data show CDR1 as SEHNR and CDR2 as FQNEAQ (reference sequence). The length of the CDR3 is 16 residues. The CDR3 sequence: CASSLAAGGWTDTQYF. CDR3 nucleotides: TGTGCCAGCAGCTTAGCGGCAGGGGGTTGGACAGATACGCAGTATTTT.

Many counts were recorded for this clonotype. The chain recombines TRBV11-2 with TRBJ2-5; D possibly corresponds to TRBD2 (6 bases). V gave up 0 bases and J gave up 4 bases, with 9 bases separating them. Germline CDR1 and CDR2: SGHAT and FQNNGV. The CDR3 has 14 amino acids. CDR3 bases: TGTGCCAGCAGCTTAGATGCGGAGGGAGAGACCCAGTACTTC. It yields the protein CASSLDAEGETQYF.

This clonotype has at least ten counts. The chain links TRBV24-1 to TRBJ2-7; TRBD2 matches at 13 bases. CDR3 size: 16 residues. Per germline, CDR1 KGHDR and CDR2 SFDVKD. The ends lost 4 bases at V and 3 bases at J; junction bases unmatched: 5. CDR3: CATSDPRTSGGYEQYF. In DNA, the CDR3 is TGTGCCACCAGTGACCCCCGGACTAGCGGGGGCTACGAGCAGTACTTC.

This clonotype has ten or more counts. The chain uses TRBV28 and TRBJ1-5; D is perhaps TRBD1 (5 bases). Per the germline V gene, CDR1 is MDHEN and CDR2 is SYDVKM. The CDR3 loop spans 17 amino acids. V was trimmed by 3 bases and J by 5 bases, leaving 20 bases between them. The CDR3 spells CASSFVPGTARDQPQHF. The DNA for the CDR3 is TGTGCCAGCAGTTTTGTTCCAGGGACGGCCCGAGATCAGCCCCAGCATTTT.

This clonotype was recorded a few times. One base away lies a much larger clone, so this may be a sequencing read error. The chain couples TRBV24-1 to TRBJ2-2; 9 bases match TRBD1. CDR3 size: 18 residues. Per germline, CDR1 KGHDR and CDR2 SFDVKD. CDR3: CTTSITVGQGPNTGELFF. The CDR3 bases are TGTACCACCAGTATCACCGTAGGACAGGGGCCGAACACCGGGGAGCTGTTTTTT.

This clonotype has just a few counts. This chain uses TRBV6-2 or TRBV6-3 with TRBJ1-1; D uncertain. Germline V gives CDR1 MNHEY, CDR2 SVGEGT. V lost 0 bases, J lost 4 bases, and 9 bases lay in between. The CDR3 consists of 14 residues. The CDR3 nucleotides read TGTGCCAGCAGTTACTCCCCTGAGTCCACTGAAGCTTTCTTT. Translation: CASSYSPESTEAFF.

This clonotype was detected ten times or more. The CDR3, as DNA: TGCAGTGGCCGAGCGGGAGATCTTAGGTATGAGCAGTTCTTC. Its protein is CSGRAGDLRYEQFF. The genes are TRBV20-1 and TRBJ2-1; 8 nucleotides line up with TRBD2. The CDR3 consists of 14 residues. Germline V lookup: CDR1 DFQATT, CDR2 SNEGSKA (reference sequence). V shed 7 bases and J 8 bases; nucleotides not matched to a gene: 13.

This clonotype was seen many times. The chain is built from TRBV2 and TRBJ2-1; D not resolved. Trimming took off 7 bases at V and 4 bases at J, with 5 bases between the two ends. There are 11 residues in the CDR3. Germline CDR1 is SNHLY and CDR2 is FYNNEI. The chain's CDR3 is CASKAYNEQFF. Written as DNA, the CDR3 is TGTGCCAGCAAAGCTTACAATGAGCAGTTCTTC.

A few counts support this clonotype. The rearrangement links TRBV4-1 to TRBJ2-3; D remains unclear. Germline V lookup: CDR1 MGHRA, CDR2 YSYEKL. This CDR3 spans 13 amino acids. V lost 1 base and J 5 bases, leaving 7 bases between the germline ends. CDR3 coding DNA: TGCGCCAGCAGCCAAGCTGGAGTAGATACGCAGTATTTT. Amino acid sequence: CASSQAGVDTQYF.